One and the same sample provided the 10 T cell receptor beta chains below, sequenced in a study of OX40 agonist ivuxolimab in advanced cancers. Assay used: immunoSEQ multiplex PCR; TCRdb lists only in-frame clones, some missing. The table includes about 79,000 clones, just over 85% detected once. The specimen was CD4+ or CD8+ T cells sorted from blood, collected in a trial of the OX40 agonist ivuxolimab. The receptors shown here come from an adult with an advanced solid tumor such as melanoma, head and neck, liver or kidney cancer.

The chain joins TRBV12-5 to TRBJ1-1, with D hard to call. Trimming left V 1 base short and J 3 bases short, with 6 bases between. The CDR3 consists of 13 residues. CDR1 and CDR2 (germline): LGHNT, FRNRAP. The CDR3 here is CASGLALDTEAFF. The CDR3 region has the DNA TGTGCTAGTGGTTTGGCCCTGGACACTGAAGCTTTCTTT.

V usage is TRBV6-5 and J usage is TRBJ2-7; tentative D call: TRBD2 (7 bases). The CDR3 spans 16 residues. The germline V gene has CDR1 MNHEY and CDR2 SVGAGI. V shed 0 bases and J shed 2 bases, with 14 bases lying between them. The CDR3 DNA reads TGTGCCAGCAGTTACTCGAGCGGGGCAGGGGCCTACGAGCAGTACTTC. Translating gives CASSYSSGAGAYEQYF.

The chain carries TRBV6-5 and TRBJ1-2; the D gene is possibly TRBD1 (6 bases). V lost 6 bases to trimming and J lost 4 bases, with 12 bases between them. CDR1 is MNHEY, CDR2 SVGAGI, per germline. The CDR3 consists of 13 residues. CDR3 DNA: TGTGCCAGCAGAAGGACAGACTTCTATGGCTACACCTTC. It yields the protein CASRRTDFYGYTF.

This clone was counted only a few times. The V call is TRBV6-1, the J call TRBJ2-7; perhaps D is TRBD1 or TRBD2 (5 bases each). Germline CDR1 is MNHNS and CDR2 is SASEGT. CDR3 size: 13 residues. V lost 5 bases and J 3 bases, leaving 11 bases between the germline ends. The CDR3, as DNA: TGTGCCAGCAGTCTCGGGGCCCTCTACGAGCAGTACTTC. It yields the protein CASSLGALYEQYF.

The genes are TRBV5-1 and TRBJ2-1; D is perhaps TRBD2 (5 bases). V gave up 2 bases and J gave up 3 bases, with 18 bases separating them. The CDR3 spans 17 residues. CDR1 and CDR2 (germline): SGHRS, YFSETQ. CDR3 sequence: CASSFVSGSSNYNEQFF. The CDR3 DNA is TGCGCCAGCAGCTTTGTATCGGGGAGCTCAAACTACAATGAGCAGTTCTTC.

The CDR3 coding sequence is TGTGCCAGCAGGCAACAGGGGGCGCTTGGCTATGGCTACACCTTC. This encodes CASRQQGALGYGYTF. The V call is TRBV6-5, the J call TRBJ1-2, with 9 positions matching TRBD1. The ends lost 6 bases at V and 4 bases at J; junction bases unmatched: 9. The CDR3 is made up of 15 amino acids. Germline V gene lookup returns CDR1 MNHEY and CDR2 SVGAGI.

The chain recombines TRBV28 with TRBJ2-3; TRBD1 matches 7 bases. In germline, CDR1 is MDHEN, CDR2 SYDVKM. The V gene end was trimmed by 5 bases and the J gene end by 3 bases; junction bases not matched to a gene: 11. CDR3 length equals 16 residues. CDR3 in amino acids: CASSPDRHRLTDTQYF. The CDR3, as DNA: TGTGCCAGCAGTCCGGACAGGCATCGGTTAACAGATACGCAGTATTTT. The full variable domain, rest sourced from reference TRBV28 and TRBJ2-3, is DVKVTQSSRYLVKRTGEKVFLECVQDMDHENMFWYRQDPGLGLRLIYFSYDVKMKEKGDIPEGYSVSREKKERFSLILESASTNQTSMYLCASSPDRHRLTDTQYFGPGTRLTVL.

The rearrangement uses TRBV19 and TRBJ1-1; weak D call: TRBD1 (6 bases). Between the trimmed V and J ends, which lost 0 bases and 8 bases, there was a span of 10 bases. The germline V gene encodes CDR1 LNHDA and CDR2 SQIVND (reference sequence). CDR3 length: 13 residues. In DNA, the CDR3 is TGTGCCAGTAGTATAGATCCCGACAGGGAAGCTTTCTTT. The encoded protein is CASSIDPDREAFF.

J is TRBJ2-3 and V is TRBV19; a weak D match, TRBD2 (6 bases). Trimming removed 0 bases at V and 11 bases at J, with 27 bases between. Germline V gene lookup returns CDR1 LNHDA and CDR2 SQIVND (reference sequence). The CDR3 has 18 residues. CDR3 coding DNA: TGTGCCAGTAGTATAGATCAGGGAGGCCAGATCCGGGAGAGAGGGCAGTATTTT. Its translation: CASSIDQGGQIRERGQYF.

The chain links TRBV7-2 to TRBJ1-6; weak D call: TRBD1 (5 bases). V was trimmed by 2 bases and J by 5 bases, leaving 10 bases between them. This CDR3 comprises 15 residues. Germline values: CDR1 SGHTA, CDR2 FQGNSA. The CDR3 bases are TGTGCCAGCAGCTTATACGGCAGGGATAATTCACCCCTCCACTTT. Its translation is CASSLYGRDNSPLHF.